This TCR beta chain was sequenced during a study of blood T cell repertoires in COVID-19. The V gene lost 1 base and the J gene lost 6 bases, with 9 bases spanning the gap. The CDR3 spans 13 residues. The V gene's germline CDR1 is SGHDT and CDR2 YYEEEE. The assay was immunoSEQ multiplex PCR, and TCRdb's table has in-frame clones only and misses some. The sample lists about 80,000 clones, around four fifths occurring once. Specimen: peripheral blood. The clonotype was recovered from a man aged 80 or over with active or convalescent COVID-19. The rearrangement uses TRBV5-6 and TRBJ2-3, with D possibly matching TRBD2 (6 bases). The CDR3 spells CASSLPGSDTQYF. The CDR3 DNA sequence: TGTGCCAGCAGCTTGCCCGGGAGCGATACGCAGTATTTT. Combining the CDR3 with reference TRBV5-6 and TRBJ2-3 gives the whole variable domain DAGVTQSPTHLIKTRGQQVTLRCSPKSGHDTVSWYQQALGQGPQFIFQYYEEEERQRGNFPDRFSGHQFPNYSSELNVNALLLGDSALYLCASSLPGSDTQYFGPGTRLTVL.